This entry is about one TCR beta chain. Through a sample-barcoded 5' primer and a J-beta primer mix, a second PCR was run for roughly 7 to 12 cycles. TCRdb re-analysed the 5' RACE reads in MiXCR, keeping a single row per CDR3 protein. The sample has around 1.5 million distinct CDR3 sequences, around 39% seen once. The source of the sample is a study of blood T cells in healthy people across ages. V lost 4 bases to trimming and J lost 2 bases, with 26 bases between them. Germline V gives CDR1 SGHDT, CDR2 YYEEEE. CDR3 length equals 19 residues. The V gene is TRBV5-6, the J gene TRBJ2-3; perhaps TRBD2 as D (6 bases). The clonotype comes from a woman between 18 and 29 years old in good health. Sequencing was done on a sample of blood. The CDR3 reads CASSPPTGRIEWNTDTQYF. CDR3 DNA sequence: TGTGCCAGCAGCCCGCCGACGGGGAGGATAGAATGGAACACAGATACGCAGTATTTT.